The clone carrying this T cell receptor (beta chain) was recorded a few times. The target antigen is unknown. These data originate in a study of response to subunit inactivated influenza vaccine. General observations from the study: After each seasonal influenza vaccination, few new T cells are recruited, the authors suggested.

TCRdb re-analysed the RT-PCR reads in MiXCR, keeping a single row per CDR3 protein. The sample consists of more than 550,000 distinct CDR3 sequences, about an eighth of them appearing once. Per the germline V gene, CDR1 is SGHAT and CDR2 is FQNNGV. The CDR3 totals 16 residues. The V and J ends lost 7 bases and 3 bases, in that order; junction bases with no gene match: 11. The rearrangement links TRBV11-2 to TRBJ2-7, with TRBD1 matching 11 bases. Source: PBMCs from blood, taken on the day of vaccination. The clonotype was recovered from a man aged 45-60 years who received an inactivated influenza vaccine. The DNA of the CDR3 is TGTGCCAGCACCGGGCGTGGACAGGGGGCTGGCTACGAGCAGTACTTC. Protein product: CASTGRGQGAGYEQYF.